These 4 T cell receptor beta chains came from one sample sequenced in a study of blood T cell repertoires in COVID-19. Using immunoSEQ multiplex PCR, the repertoire was profiled, and TCRdb retains in-frame clones only, with some absent. The sample lists some 66,000 clones; 65% to 90% were seen once. Sequences were obtained from peripheral blood. The receptors stem from a man between 60 and 75 years old with acute or convalescent COVID-19.

The V and J genes are TRBV4-1 and TRBJ2-5, with 8 nucleotides matching TRBD2. CDR1 MGHRA and CDR2 YSYEKL come from the germline V gene. Unmatched junction bases numbered 7, after V lost 8 bases and J lost 2 bases. The CDR3 spans 14 residues. Written as DNA, the CDR3 is TGCGCCAGCTCCCGGCCGGGAGGGCAAGAGACCCAGTACTTC. This codes for CASSRPGGQETQYF.

About this clone: Relative to the germline gene, one junction end is altered; a read error may explain this. This chain uses TRBV30 with TRBJ2-3; 10 bases fit TRBD2. Germline CDR1 is GTSNPN and CDR2 is SVGIG (reference sequence). The CDR3 runs 12 residues. The CDR3 here is CAWIYSGTSAIF. Written as DNA, the CDR3 is TGTGCCTGGATTTACTCCGGGACTAGCGCAATTTTT.

DNA for the CDR3: TGTGCCAGCAGTGACGGCCAGACATTCTATAATGAAAAACTGTTTTTT. Its translation: CASSDGQTFYNEKLFF. J is TRBJ1-4 and V is TRBV6-4, with D hard to call. This CDR3 is built from 16 residues. Trimming removed 2 bases from V and 4 bases from J, with 14 bases in between. Germline lookup yields CDR1 MRHNA and CDR2 SNTAGT.

CDR3 bases: TGTGCCAGCAGTTTTTCCGAGATTCAAGAGACCCAGTACTTC. It yields the protein CASSFSEIQETQYF. The chain has TRBV6-2 or TRBV6-3 and TRBJ2-5; D ambiguous. The V end lost 4 bases, the J end lost 2 bases, and 11 bases lay between the germline ends. The germline CDR1 and CDR2 sequences are MNHEY and SVGEGT. The CDR3 has 14 residues.